The clone carrying this T cell receptor (beta chain) appeared many times. Its target is not known. Arm-PCR of CDR3 regions and iRepertoire HTBI primers were the basis on which TCR beta libraries were built. MiXCR, run by TCRdb on the multiplex PCR reads, gives a single entry per CDR3 protein. Of around 450,000 distinct CDR3 sequences listed, approximately 21% are singletons. The time point: persistent/refractory GD, antithyroid drugs over 5 years with positive TRAb. RNA isolated from PBMCs was used to make the TCR library. Trimming took 1 base from V and 0 from J, leaving 6 bases between them. The CDR3 loop spans 14 amino acids. This entry belongs to a study of regulatory T cells in long-lasting Graves disease. Study-level findings and limits: Gene preferences differed: TRBV28, TRBJ1-2, TRBJ2-5 in persistent cases.

This clonotype was sampled from a female donor with Graves disease. The chain carries TRBV12-3 or TRBV12-4 and TRBJ2-5; a weak D match, TRBD1 (5 bases). Sequencing used peripheral blood mononuclear cells (PBMCs), obtained when the disease was refractory, from a patient treated with antithyroid drugs. The CDR3 reads CASSLEGYQETQYF. The CDR3 DNA is TGTGCCAGCAGTTTAGAGGGGTACCAAGAGACCCAGTACTTC.